These T cell receptor beta chains were read from a single sample in a study of cytomegalovirus exposure and HLA in healthy donors. Produced via immunoSEQ multiplex PCR; TCRdb's table is partial and in-frame only. The sample records about 70,000 clones, approximately 68% being singletons. The sequenced material came from PBMCs. All receptors come from a woman between 25 and 40 years old in good health and CMV-seronegative. Both conserved end residues are part of each CDR3. Each record gives: V gene, J gene, D gene, clone size, CDR3 protein, CDR3 DNA. The D gene is left open where the match is weak. A clone size is listed for some rows: how often the clone was seen (once, few, many), or a class if it is expanded.

>TRBV5-4|TRBJ1-1|.|.
CASSLQNGLGTEAFF
TGTGCCAGCAGCTTGCAAAACGGCCTAGGCACTGAAGCTTTCTTT
>TRBV4-2|TRBJ1-4|TRBD1|.
CASSPDRQNEKLFF
TGTGCCAGCAGCCCGGACAGGCAGAATGAAAAACTGTTTTTT
>TRBV5-4|TRBJ1-2|TRBD1|.
CASSVQGDYGYTF
TGTGCCAGCAGCGTACAGGGGGACTATGGCTACACCTTC
>TRBV11-2|TRBJ1-4|TRBD1|.
CASSSKTGGRDEKLFF
TGTGCCAGCAGCTCGAAAACAGGGGGCAGAGATGAAAAACTGTTTTTT
>TRBV27|TRBJ2-1|.|.
CASSGRGVLNNEQFF
TGTGCCAGCAGTGGCCGCGGGGTGTTGAACAATGAGCAGTTCTTC
>TRBV29-1|TRBJ2-1|TRBD1|.
CSATGESYNEQFF
TGCAGCGCCACAGGGGAATCCTACAATGAGCAGTTCTTC
>TRBV5-1|TRBJ2-5|.|few
CASSFQSETQYF
TGCGCCAGCAGCTTTCAGTCGGAGACCCAGTACTTC
>TRBV30|TRBJ1-1|.|.
CAWSKQGSTEAFF
TGTGCCTGGAGTAAACAGGGTAGCACTGAAGCTTTCTTT
>TRBV20-1|TRBJ1-2|TRBD1|.
CSGQGASGYTF
TGCAGTGGCCAGGGGGCAAGTGGCTACACCTTC
>TRBV5-4|TRBJ2-5|.|.
CASSAVLGARAQYF
TGTGCCAGCAGCGCCGTTTTAGGGGCCCGGGCCCAGTACTTC
>TRBV20-1|TRBJ2-5|.|.
CSASGKETQYF
TGCAGTGCTTCGGGGAAGGAGACCCAGTACTTC
>TRBV7-9|TRBJ2-1|.|.
CASTQSNNEQFF
TGTGCCAGCACCCAATCTAACAATGAGCAGTTCTTC
>TRBV5-4|TRBJ1-1|.|.
CASSAKELNTEAFF
TGTGCCAGCAGCGCCAAAGAGTTGAACACTGAAGCTTTCTTT
>TRBV14|TRBJ1-2|.|.
CASSTGRRTLGYTF
TGTGCCAGCAGCACGGGAAGAAGGACCCTTGGCTACACCTTC
>TRBV7-9|TRBJ1-2|TRBD1|.
CASSLDLDRSSNYGYTF
TGTGCCAGCAGCTTAGATCTGGACAGGTCGTCTAACTATGGCTACACCTTC
>TRBV30|TRBJ1-1|TRBD1|few
CASTRQGWNTEAFF
TGTGCCTCGACCCGACAGGGATGGAACACTGAAGCTTTCTTT
>TRBV4-1|TRBJ1-4|TRBD1|.
CASSQAGTGLEKLFF
TGCGCCAGCAGCCAGGCCGGGACAGGGCTTGAAAAACTGTTTTTT
>TRBV10-1|TRBJ1-2|.|.
CASTQRGGRNGYTF
TGCGCCAGCACCCAACGGGGAGGTCGGAATGGCTACACCTTC
>TRBV5-6|TRBJ2-5|TRBD2|once
CASSPGTSTNLQETQYF
TGTGCCAGCAGCCCAGGGACTAGCACGAACCTCCAAGAGACCCAGTACTTC
>TRBV10-3|TRBJ2-7|.|.
CAISRDSLYEQYF
TGTGCCATCAGCCGGGACTCCTTATACGAGCAGTACTTC
>TRBV28|TRBJ1-5|TRBD1|few
CASSQRTGGRSQPQHF
TGTGCCAGCAGTCAAAGGACAGGGGGTCGTAGTCAGCCCCAGCATTTT
>TRBV6-6|TRBJ1-5|.|.
CASSYQGGNQPQHF
TGTGCCAGCAGTTACCAGGGTGGCAATCAGCCCCAGCATTTT
>TRBV7-9|TRBJ1-2|.|many
CASSLPQRTYGYTF
TGTGCCAGCAGCTTACCCCAGCGCACTTATGGCTACACCTTC